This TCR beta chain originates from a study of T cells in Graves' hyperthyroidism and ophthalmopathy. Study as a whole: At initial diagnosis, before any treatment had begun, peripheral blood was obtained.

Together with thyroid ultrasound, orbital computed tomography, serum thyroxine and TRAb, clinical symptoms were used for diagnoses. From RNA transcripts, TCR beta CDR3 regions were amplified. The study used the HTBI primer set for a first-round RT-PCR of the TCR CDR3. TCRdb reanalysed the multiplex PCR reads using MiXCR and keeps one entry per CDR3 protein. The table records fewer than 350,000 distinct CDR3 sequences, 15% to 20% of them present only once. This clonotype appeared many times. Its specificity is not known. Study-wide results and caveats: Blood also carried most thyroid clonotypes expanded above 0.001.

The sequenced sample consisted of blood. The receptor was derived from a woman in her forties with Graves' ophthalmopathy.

In DNA form, the CDR3 reads TGTGCCAGTAGTATTCGGGGGCCGAACACTGAAGCTTTCTTT. Translation gives CASSIRGPNTEAFF. This chain joins TRBV19 and TRBJ1-1; D possibly corresponds to TRBD1 (6 bases). This CDR3 region has 14 residues. Between the trimmed V and J ends, which lost 3 bases and 1 base, there was a span of 9 bases. Germline V gives CDR1 LNHDA, CDR2 SQIVND (reference sequence).